This is a list of T cell receptor beta chains from one sample in a study of T-cell memory formation after mild COVID-19. TCRdb reprocessed the 5' RACE reads with MiXCR, giving one entry per CDR3 protein. The data hold under 200,000 distinct CDR3 sequences, with around a third observed a single time. The sequenced material came from PBMCs or a T cell subset sorted from them (not recorded which). All receptors come from an adult woman who had mild COVID-19 (a few samples of this study predate the infection). Cell type and time point are not known. CDR3s include the opening cysteine and the closing phenylalanine or tryptophan. Clone size is shown for a subset of rows, as once, few, many or a class of expanded clone.

TRBJ1-2	TRBV27	.	CASYSGFAFGYTF
TRBJ1-5	TRBV5-1	.	CASSLDSGTPQHF
TRBJ1-6	TRBV20-1	.	CSARPGTVNSPLHF
TRBJ2-5	TRBV7-2	.	CASSPQETLAETQYF
TRBJ2-1	TRBV29-1	few	CSVPGGGWWQFF
TRBJ1-5	TRBV5-1	.	CASSLRTGGGQPQHF
TRBJ1-2	TRBV7-9	few	CASSLAGRNYGYTF
TRBJ2-5	TRBV4-1	few	CASSQVFAETQYF
TRBJ1-1	TRBV5-1	.	CASSSQGYTEAFF
TRBJ2-1	TRBV7-2	.	CASTGGWVSYNEQFF
TRBJ2-7	TRBV7-2	.	CASSLLRGHEQYF
TRBJ1-2	TRBV20-1	.	CSARAGQGAYYGYTF
TRBJ1-6	TRBV6-5	.	CASSLQDGPLHF
TRBJ2-7	TRBV15	.	CATSRRDLRYEQYF
TRBJ2-7	TRBV7-6	few	CASSLAGTGWSYEQYF
TRBJ1-2	TRBV2	.	CASSGGGPYGYTF
TRBJ2-2	TRBV5-1	few	CASSLRLAGNTGELFF
TRBJ2-1	TRBV14	.	CASSQFQGVAGARSHNEQFF
TRBJ1-3	TRBV9	.	CASSYDRGNTIYF
TRBJ2-5	TRBV12-3/TRBV12-4	.	CASSPLRGGQETQYF
TRBJ1-1	TRBV6-1	.	CASSERTGRTEAFF
TRBJ1-1	TRBV29-1	.	CSGGLRDTEAFF
TRBJ2-7	TRBV7-6	.	CASSLDAADSYEQYF
TRBJ1-5	TRBV30	few	CAWSVLGGPGQPQHF
TRBJ2-1	TRBV5-1	few	CASSLRGLGSYNEQFF
TRBJ1-1	TRBV29-1	.	CSARTPNQGEAFF
TRBJ2-4	TRBV20-1	few	CSARDVGSGIRYF
TRBJ1-6	TRBV10-3	.	CAAGTGRGSPLHF
TRBJ1-1	TRBV6-2/TRBV6-3	.	CASKPDRGNTEAFF
TRBJ2-6	TRBV12-3/TRBV12-4	.	CASGTGTSGANVLTF
TRBJ1-2	TRBV6-5	.	CASSGLMNYGYTF
TRBJ2-1	TRBV6-5	.	CASYPGTGGFGGQFF
TRBJ2-6	TRBV7-3	few	CASSLTQSGANVLTF
TRBJ1-2	TRBV20-1	.	CSASYWAAIYGYTF
TRBJ2-7	TRBV14	.	CASSQQGLAWWQYF
TRBJ2-2	TRBV7-2	.	CASSLEFLAGGAAGELFF
TRBJ1-1	TRBV2	.	CASKWTVNTEAFF